This passage covers 27 T cell receptor beta chains from one sample sequenced in a study of T cell responses to AZD1222 COVID-19 vaccine. Sequenced by immunoSEQ multiplex PCR; TCRdb stores in-frame clones only, minus some. This sample has over 150,000 clones, with around 93% found just once. The input for sequencing was peripheral blood, taken 28 days after the second AZD1222 dose. Source of these receptors: an adult who received the AZD1222 COVID-19 vaccine.

The chain recombines TRBV7-2 with TRBJ1-2; D not resolved. In germline, CDR1 is SGHTA, CDR2 FQGNSA. The V end was cut by 6 bases, the J end by 7 bases, with 12 bases between. This CDR3 has 12 amino acids. Written as DNA, the CDR3 is TGTGCCAGCAGTGAGGAACGTGTTGGCTACACCTTC. Its protein product is CASSEERVGYTF.

V usage is TRBV5-1 and J usage is TRBJ2-1; 9 positions match TRBD1. V gave up 7 bases and J gave up 8 bases; unmatched junction bases: 13. This CDR3 is 15 amino acids long. Per germline, CDR1 SGHRS and CDR2 YFSETQ. The DNA of the CDR3 is TGCGCCAGCTCCCTTAGCTGGACAGGGGTCCATGAGCAGTTCTTC. Protein: CASSLSWTGVHEQFF.

The V call is TRBV5-1, the J call TRBJ1-4; TRBD1 might be the D (5 bases). The V end lost 2 bases, the J end lost 8 bases, and 13 bases lay between the germline ends. Germline values: CDR1 SGHRS, CDR2 YFSETQ. This CDR3 is 14 amino acids long. CDR3 DNA sequence: TGCGCCAGCAGCTTCGGCAGGGAAGGGGAAAAACTGTTTTTT. Protein: CASSFGREGEKLFF.

The J gene is TRBJ2-3, the V gene TRBV27, with 9 bases fitting TRBD2. The V and J ends lost 4 bases and 7 bases, in that order; junction bases with no gene match: 6. Germline CDR1 and CDR2: MNHEY and SMNVEV (reference sequence). The CDR3 is 14 residues long. In DNA form, the CDR3 reads TGTGCCAGCAGTTCGGCGGGGGGGAGGAATACGCAGTATTTT. Translated: CASSSAGGRNTQYF.

This clone came up once. J is TRBJ2-7 and V is TRBV7-6; 14 bases line up with TRBD2. The germline gives CDR1 SGHVS, CDR2 FNYEAQ. Trimming at V came to 5 bases and at J to 1 base, leaving 4 bases not matched to a gene. This CDR3 comprises 16 residues. In DNA, the CDR3 is TGTGCCAGCAGCCCCCGGACTAGCGGGGGGTCCTACGAGCAGTACTTC. Translating gives CASSPRTSGGSYEQYF.

The gene calls are TRBV21-1 and TRBJ2-7; the DNA was not used to check the table's D call, TRBD1. TRBV21-1 has pseudogene status. CDR3 length: 17 amino acids. CDR3 coding DNA: TGTGCCAGCAGCGAAAGGGGACGGACAGGGGGACCTTACGAGCAGTACTTC. It is translated as CASSERGRTGGPYEQYF.

The rearrangement uses TRBV4-3 and TRBJ1-6; no clear D gene. The CDR3 loop spans 13 amino acids. V lost 0 bases and J lost 8, with 5 bases in between. The germline V gene has CDR1 LGHNA and CDR2 YSLEER. The CDR3 is CASSQDVDSPLHF. In DNA form, the CDR3 reads TGCGCCAGCAGCCAAGATGTCGATTCACCCCTCCACTTT.

This sequence joins TRBV5-4 and TRBJ1-5, with D unresolved. This CDR3 has 13 amino acids. Germline V CDR1 and CDR2: SGHNT, YYREEE (reference sequence). The V end was cut by 0 bases, the J end by 3 bases, with 4 bases between. In nucleotides, the CDR3 is TGTGCCAGCAGCTTGGCCCCCAATCAGCCCCAGCATTTT. The encoded protein is CASSLAPNQPQHF. The full variable domain, with the rest looked up from reference TRBV5-4 and TRBJ1-5, is ETGVTQSPTHLIKTRGQQVTLRCSSQSGHNTVSWYQQALGQGPQFIFQYYREEENGRGNFPPRFSGLQFPNYSSELNVNALELDDSALYLCASSLAPNQPQHFGDGTRLSIL.

The chain is built from TRBV11-2 and TRBJ2-7, with 8 nucleotides matching TRBD2. Per germline, CDR1 SGHAT and CDR2 FQNNGV. Trimming removed 8 bases from V and 1 base from J; junction bases left unmatched: 7. The CDR3 has 14 amino acids. The CDR3 spells CASSPAGASYEQYF. The CDR3 bases are TGTGCCAGCTCACCAGCGGGGGCATCCTACGAGCAGTACTTC. Full variable domain (outside the CDR3, taken from reference TRBV11-2 and TRBJ2-7): EAGVAQSPRYKIIEKRQSVAFWCNPISGHATLYWYQQILGQGPKLLIQFQNNGVVDDSQLPKDRFSAERLKGVDSTLKIQPAKLEDSAVYLCASSPAGASYEQYFGPGTRLTVT.

There are a few counts of this clone. The CDR3 region is CASSQGGGQGEETQYF. The DNA for the CDR3 is TGTGCCAGCAGCCAAGGGGGCGGGCAGGGGGAAGAGACCCAGTACTTC. This chain connects TRBV3-1 (or the pseudogene TRBV3-2) to TRBJ2-5; 7 nucleotides align to TRBD1. With 1 base clipped from V and 3 bases from J, the junction kept 8 bases outside the gene matches. Germline assignment: CDR1 LGHDT and CDR2 YNNKEL (reference sequence). CDR3 length: 16 amino acids.

This sequence joins TRBV6-4 and TRBJ2-3; TRBD1 aligns across 7 bases. Germline values: CDR1 MRHNA, CDR2 SNTAGT. Losses at the gene ends were 3 bases for V and 2 bases for J; bases not matched to a gene: 5. CDR3 length equals 15 residues. The CDR3 here is CASSEGQRDTDTQYF. The CDR3 bases are TGTGCCAGCAGTGAGGGACAGAGAGACACAGATACGCAGTATTTT.

CDR3 protein: CASSLGRGEKLFF. For the CDR3, the DNA is TGTGCCAGCAGCTTAGGGAGGGGTGAAAAACTGTTTTTT. V is TRBV7-3 and J is TRBJ1-4; a possible D gene is TRBD1 (5 bases). This CDR3 region has 13 residues. CDR1 is SGHTA and CDR2 is FQGTGA in the germline V gene. The germline V and J ends were trimmed by 2 bases and 7 bases, with 8 bases remaining between them.

V and J are TRBV10-3 and TRBJ2-2; TRBD2 aligns across 11 bases. The CDR3 runs 14 residues. Trimming cost V 10 bases and J 3 bases; bases outside gene matches: 4. The germline gives CDR1 ENHRY, CDR2 SYGVKD. The CDR3 region has the DNA TGTGCCAGTAGCGGGGGGGCGGACACCGGGGAGCTGTTTTTT. It translates to CASSGGADTGELFF.

The CDR3 reads CASTSPSGQGGYTF. The CDR3, as DNA: TGTGCCAGCACCTCCCCAAGTGGCCAGGGGGGCTACACCTTC. The chain joins TRBV6-1 to TRBJ1-2, with a tentative D call TRBD1 (6 bases). V lost 7 bases and J 8 bases, leaving 20 bases between the germline ends. The CDR3 contains 14 residues. Germline V lookup: CDR1 MNHNS, CDR2 SASEGT.

The V call is TRBV14, the J call TRBJ2-7; 7 bases align to TRBD1. This CDR3 contains 17 residues. The J segment lost 0 bases and the V segment lost 2 bases, leaving 10 bases of the junction unmatched. Germline CDR1 is SGHDN and CDR2 is FVKESK. CDR3 residues: CASSQIRGPTISYEQYF. The DNA for the CDR3 is TGTGCCAGCAGCCAAATTAGGGGGCCCACTATCTCCTACGAGCAGTACTTC.

There are a few counts of this clone. V gene TRBV10-2 combines with J gene TRBJ2-1, with D perhaps matching TRBD2 (7 bases). This CDR3 is 17 amino acids long. V was clipped by 2 bases and J by 4 bases, with 18 bases between them. CDR1 and CDR2 from the germline V gene are WSHSY and SAAADI. The CDR3 DNA sequence: TGCGCCAGCAGTGAGAGGTCTGGGGAGGGGGTTTACAATGAGCAGTTCTTC. It yields the protein CASSERSGEGVYNEQFF.

V and J are TRBV10-1 and TRBJ1-1, with 9 bases matching TRBD1. Germline lookup yields CDR1 WNHNN and CDR2 SYGVQD (reference sequence). The CDR3 extends over 15 amino acids. V shed 6 bases, J shed 5 bases, and the junction held 10 bases outside the gene matches. DNA for the CDR3: TGCGCCAGCAGGGGACAGGGAGGCCCTTGGACTGAAGCTTTCTTT. Amino acid sequence: CASRGQGGPWTEAFF.

The chain recombines TRBV5-8 with TRBJ1-6, with D tentatively TRBD1 (6 bases). Trimming pared 5 bases from V and 0 bases from J, leaving 15 bases between. CDR1 and CDR2 from the germline V gene are SGHTS and YDEGEE. The CDR3 is 17 amino acids. The CDR3 nucleotides read TGTGCCAGCAGTGGTGACGACAGGAGCTCCTATAATTCACCCCTCCACTTT. This translates into CASSGDDRSSYNSPLHF.

The chain couples TRBV5-4 to TRBJ1-2; D remains unclear. Germline V gene sequence: CDR1 SGHNT, CDR2 YYREEE (reference sequence). The CDR3 loop spans 15 amino acids. Trimming pared 0 bases from V and 10 bases from J, leaving 19 bases between. CDR3 loop: CASSLEAGRRNAYTF. CDR3 nucleotides: TGTGCCAGCAGCTTGGAGGCAGGTCGGAGGAATGCCTACACCTTC. Full variable domain (outside the CDR3, taken from reference TRBV5-4 and TRBJ1-2): ETGVTQSPTHLIKTRGQQVTLRCSSQSGHNTVSWYQQALGQGPQFIFQYYREEENGRGNFPPRFSGLQFPNYSSELNVNALELDDSALYLCASSLEAGRRNAYTFGSGTRLTVV.

This sequence joins TRBV3-1 (or the pseudogene TRBV3-2) and TRBJ2-1; D unclear. With 3 bases removed from V and 9 bases from J, the gap between germline ends came to 6 bases. This CDR3 spans 11 amino acids. CDR1 is LGHDT, CDR2 YNNKEL, per germline (reference sequence). The chain's CDR3 is CASSQTGEQFF. Here the CDR3 DNA reads TGTGCCAGCAGCCAGACGGGTGAGCAGTTCTTC.

For the CDR3, the DNA is TGTGCCAGCAGCCAACTGGCCTGGGGGCATCAGCCCCAGCATTTT. Translated, it gives CASSQLAWGHQPQHF. The chain joins TRBV4-2 to TRBJ1-5; weak D call: TRBD1 (6 bases). Germline V gene data show CDR1 as LGHNA and CDR2 as YNFKEQ. This CDR3 has 15 residues. The V end was cut by 2 bases, the J end by 5 bases, with 13 bases between.

The chain combines TRBV27 with TRBJ2-7; D is undetermined. V was shortened by 2 bases and J by 7 bases, with 15 bases between the two germline ends. This CDR3 region has 14 residues. Looked up from germline, CDR1 is MNHEY and CDR2 is SMNVEV (reference sequence). In nucleotides, the CDR3 is TGTGCCAGCAGTTTAAAGGGCCCGACGTGGGAGCAGTACTTC. Amino acid sequence: CASSLKGPTWEQYF.

The chain has TRBV19 and TRBJ1-1; weak D call: TRBD1 (6 bases). CDR3 length: 13 residues. V was cut by 2 bases and J by 8 bases, with 12 bases left in between. The V gene's germline CDR1 is LNHDA and CDR2 SQIVND (reference sequence). This chain's CDR3 is CASSITPGAEAFF. In DNA form, the CDR3 reads TGTGCCAGTAGTATAACCCCAGGGGCGGAAGCTTTCTTT.

The chain couples TRBV18 to TRBJ1-1, with a possible D match to TRBD1 (6 bases). The germline CDR1 and CDR2 sequences are KGHSH and LQKENI. V was cut by 6 bases and J by 2 bases, with 10 bases left in between. The CDR3 is made up of 13 amino acids. The CDR3 DNA follows: TGTGCCAGCTCCCCCGGGGGCAACACTGAAGCTTTCTTT. It encodes CASSPGGNTEAFF.

The chain combines TRBV7-2 with TRBJ1-2, with 8 bases that match TRBD1. CDR1 is SGHTA and CDR2 is FQGNSA in the germline V gene. The CDR3 is made up of 15 amino acids. J was trimmed by 4 bases and V by 5 bases; bases with no gene match: 9. CDR3 in amino acids: CASSHGQGLSYGYTF. The CDR3 nucleotides read TGTGCCAGCAGCCACGGACAGGGTCTCAGCTATGGCTACACCTTC.

J is TRBJ2-7 and V is TRBV12-3 or TRBV12-4; D may be TRBD1 or TRBD2 (5 bases each). Trimming removed 5 bases at V and 7 bases at J, with 15 bases between. The CDR3 extends over 13 amino acids. DNA for the CDR3: TGTGCCAGCAGTGGGCAGGGAACGGGGGAGCAGTACTTC. Its protein is CASSGQGTGEQYF.

The chain is built from TRBV3-1 (or the pseudogene TRBV3-2) and TRBJ1-3; no clear D gene. V was trimmed by 6 bases and J by 1 base, leaving 13 bases between them. Germline-derived CDR1 and CDR2 are LGHDT and YNNKEL (reference sequence). CDR3 length: 15 amino acids. DNA of the CDR3: TGTGCCAGCAGTCCCTCCTTTGGTTCTGGAAACACCATATATTTT. Amino acids: CASSPSFGSGNTIYF.